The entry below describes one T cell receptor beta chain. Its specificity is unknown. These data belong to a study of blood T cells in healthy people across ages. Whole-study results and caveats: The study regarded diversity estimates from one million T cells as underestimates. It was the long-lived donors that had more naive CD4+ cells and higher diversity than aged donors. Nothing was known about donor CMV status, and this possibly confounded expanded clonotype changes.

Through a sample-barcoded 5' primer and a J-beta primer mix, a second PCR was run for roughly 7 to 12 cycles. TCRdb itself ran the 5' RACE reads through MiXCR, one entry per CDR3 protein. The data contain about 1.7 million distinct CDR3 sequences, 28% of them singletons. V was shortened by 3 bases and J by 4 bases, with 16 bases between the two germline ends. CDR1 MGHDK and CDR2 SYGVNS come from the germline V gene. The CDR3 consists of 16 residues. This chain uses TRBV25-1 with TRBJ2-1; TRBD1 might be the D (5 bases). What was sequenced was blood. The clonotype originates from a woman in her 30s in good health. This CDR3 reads CASSDSTDRKYNEQFF. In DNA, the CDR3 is TGTGCCAGCAGTGATTCGACAGACAGAAAATACAATGAGCAGTTCTTC.